The 28 T cell receptor beta chains below come from one sample, sequenced in a study of T cell responses to AZD1222 COVID-19 vaccine. Sequencing used immunoSEQ multiplex PCR; TCRdb keeps in-frame clones, though not all of them. The table lists around 100,000 clones, about 86% of them singletons. The starting material was peripheral blood, obtained on day 0 of AZD1222 vaccination. The receptors stem from an adult in good health.

This clone was picked up one time. The chain uses TRBV18 and TRBJ2-1, with D possibly TRBD2 on 5 matching bases. V lost 1 base and J lost 0, with 7 bases in between. Germline assignment: CDR1 KGHSH and CDR2 LQKENI. This CDR3 has 15 residues. CDR3 bases: TGTGCCAGCTCACCACTGGCGGGCTCCTACAATGAGCAGTTCTTC. This codes for CASSPLAGSYNEQFF.

This chain joins TRBV6-6 and TRBJ2-5; weak D call: TRBD2 (5 bases). Trimming cost V 0 bases and J 7 bases, with 15 bases left between them. Germline loops: CDR1 MNHNY, CDR2 SVGAGI (reference sequence). This CDR3 is 15 amino acids long. The CDR3, as DNA: TGTGCCAGCAGTTACTCGAACGTACCTCGGGGGACCCAGTACTTC. The encoded protein is CASSYSNVPRGTQYF.

The chain couples TRBV5-1 to TRBJ1-1; D call uncertain. The germline V and J ends were trimmed by 4 bases and 3 bases, with 10 bases remaining between them. The CDR3 contains 13 residues. Looked up from germline, CDR1 is SGHRS and CDR2 is YFSETQ. The DNA of the CDR3 is TGCGCCAGCAGCCGATTTGGGGACACTGAAGCTTTCTTT. This translates into CASSRFGDTEAFF.

The chain employs TRBV19 and TRBJ2-1; D remains ambiguous. The germline V gene encodes CDR1 LNHDA and CDR2 SQIVND (reference sequence). This CDR3 spans 17 amino acids. Trimming pared 7 bases from V and 0 bases from J, leaving 19 bases between. The CDR3 nucleotides read TGTGCCAGTACCACTTATTCCTCTTTTAGCTCCTACAATGAGCAGTTCTTC. It encodes CASTTYSSFSSYNEQFF.

This chain uses TRBV2 with TRBJ2-3; either TRBD1 or TRBD2 may fit D (5 bases each). This CDR3 is built from 17 residues. Looked up from germline, CDR1 is SNHLY and CDR2 is FYNNEI. V lost 4 bases, J lost 0 bases, and 17 bases lay in between. The CDR3 protein is CASSGLTGARSTDTQYF. Written as DNA, the CDR3 is TGTGCCAGCAGTGGTTTGACCGGGGCACGCAGCACAGATACGCAGTATTTT.

The J gene is TRBJ1-5, the V gene TRBV18, with D unclear. Trimming removed 8 bases from V and 0 bases from J, with 8 bases in between. This CDR3 contains 13 residues. Germline values: CDR1 KGHSH, CDR2 LQKENI. CDR3 in amino acids: CASTGDSNQPQHF. The DNA for the CDR3 is TGTGCCAGCACCGGGGATAGCAATCAGCCCCAGCATTTT.

The chain combines TRBV27 with TRBJ1-6; D may be TRBD1 (6 bases). The V and J ends lost 5 bases and 8 bases respectively, with 19 bases between them. CDR1 is MNHEY and CDR2 is SMNVEV in the germline V gene (reference sequence). There are 16 residues in the CDR3. CDR3 loop: CASSQEGGYSHSPLHF. CDR3 in DNA: TGTGCCAGCAGTCAGGAGGGGGGATATTCTCATTCACCCCTCCACTTT.

This clone was observed a few times. J is TRBJ1-2 and V is TRBV15, with D tentatively TRBD1 (5 bases). The CDR3 is 14 residues long. V lost 4 bases and J lost 5, with 14 bases in between. Germline V lookup: CDR1 LNHNV, CDR2 YYDKDF (reference sequence). Written as DNA, the CDR3 is TGTGCCACCAGCAACAGACAGACTGGGTATGGCTACACCTTC. This sequence encodes CATSNRQTGYGYTF.

This chain uses TRBV3-1 (or the pseudogene TRBV3-2) with TRBJ2-1; the D gene is possibly TRBD1 (6 bases). Germline assignment: CDR1 LGHDT and CDR2 YNNKEL (reference sequence). V was shortened by 4 bases and J by 6 bases, with 16 bases between the two germline ends. There are 15 residues in the CDR3. The CDR3 DNA is TGTGCCAGCAGCCCGGACACAGGGCGGGCCAATGAGCAGTTCTTC. This sequence encodes CASSPDTGRANEQFF.

The V and J genes are TRBV11-1 and TRBJ2-1; 7 bases fit TRBD1. V was clipped by 5 bases and J by 9 bases; unmatched bases: 7. This CDR3 comprises 13 residues. CDR1 and CDR2 from the germline V gene are SGHAT and FQDESV (reference sequence). The CDR3 nucleotides read TGTGCCAGCAGCGACGAACAGGGGCTTGAGCAGTTCTTC. Residues: CASSDEQGLEQFF.

This clone appeared a single time. The V call is TRBV7-2, the J call TRBJ1-1, with D possibly being TRBD1 (6 bases). V lost 4 bases to trimming and J lost 0 bases, with 24 bases between them. The CDR3 contains 19 residues. The germline gives CDR1 SGHTA, CDR2 FQGNSA. CDR3 DNA sequence: TGTGCCAGCAGCTCTTCCCTTACAGGGAGGGATCGCATGAACACTGAAGCTTTCTTT. As protein: CASSSSLTGRDRMNTEAFF.

V is TRBV7-3 and J is TRBJ2-3; TRBD2 matches at 11 bases. The germline gives CDR1 SGHTA, CDR2 FQGTGA. The V and J ends lost 3 bases and 8 bases, in that order; junction bases with no gene match: 10. The CDR3 spans 16 residues. The CDR3 DNA reads as TGTGCCAGCAGCTTGACCTCTAGCGGGAGGTTTGTTACGCAGTATTTT. As protein: CASSLTSSGRFVTQYF.

The chain uses TRBV9 and TRBJ2-7, with TRBD1 identical over 9 bases. The junction had 8 bases not matched to a gene; V was cut back by 0 bases and J by 4 bases. The CDR3 has 16 residues. CDR1 SGDLS and CDR2 YYNGEE come from the germline V gene. CDR3 protein: CASSVDVGTGKYEQYF. CDR3 coding DNA: TGTGCCAGCAGCGTAGATGTAGGGACAGGGAAATACGAGCAGTACTTC. Looking up the rest from reference TRBV9 and TRBJ2-7 gives the full variable domain: DSGVTQTPKHLITATGQRVTLRCSPRSGDLSVYWYQQSLDQGLQFLIQYYNGEERAKGNILERFSAQQFPDLHSELNLSSLELGDSALYFCASSVDVGTGKYEQYFGPGTRLTVT.

This clone was counted once. The CDR3 sequence is CASSLVGTGDTQYF. The CDR3 DNA follows: TGCGCCAGCAGCTTGGTGGGGACAGGAGATACGCAGTATTTT. The chain combines TRBV5-1 with TRBJ2-3, with 8 bases matching TRBD1. Germline trimming cut 0 bases from V and 5 bases from J; bases unmatched to any gene: 2. The length of the CDR3 is 14 residues. The germline V gene has CDR1 SGHRS and CDR2 YFSETQ. Complete variable domain (other parts from reference TRBV5-1 and TRBJ2-3): KAGVTQTPRYLIKTRGQQVTLSCSPISGHRSVSWYQQTPGQGLQFLFEYFSETQRNKGNFPGRFSGRQFSNSRSEMNVSTLELGDSALYLCASSLVGTGDTQYFGPGTRLTVL.

The chain carries TRBV5-6 and TRBJ2-7; 11 bases agree with TRBD1. Germline assignment: CDR1 SGHDT and CDR2 YYEEEE. This CDR3 is 14 amino acids long. V lost 3 bases to trimming and J lost 2 bases; unmatched junction nucleotides: 1. CDR3 in amino acids: CASSWGQGAYEQYF. The CDR3 DNA sequence: TGTGCCAGCAGCTGGGGACAGGGGGCCTACGAGCAGTACTTC.

This clone occurred once. The chain employs TRBV5-1 and TRBJ2-1; D may be TRBD1 (5 bases). Trimming stripped 6 bases from V and 2 bases from J, with 12 bases between. The CDR3 extends over 14 amino acids. From germline, CDR1 is SGHRS and CDR2 YFSETQ. CDR3 loop: CASTPDTTYNEQFF. As DNA, the CDR3 is TGCGCCAGCACCCCGGACACCACCTACAATGAGCAGTTCTTC.

This clone was seen a few times. The chain is built from TRBV6-2 or TRBV6-3 and TRBJ1-4, with a possible D match to TRBD1 (5 bases). The germline gives CDR1 MNHEY, CDR2 SVGEGT. There are 18 residues in the CDR3. V was shortened by 0 bases and J by 5 bases, with 19 bases between the two germline ends. The CDR3 DNA reads TGTGCCAGCAGTTACTCGATTCGGTCGGGACGGGAAAATGAAAAACTGTTTTTT. Translation: CASSYSIRSGRENEKLFF.

The count of this clone is one. This sequence joins TRBV7-2 and TRBJ1-5; D gene unclear. Germline CDR1 reads SGHTA; CDR2 reads FQGNSA. There are 13 residues in the CDR3. Trimming removed 6 bases at V and 1 base at J, with 7 bases between. CDR3 nucleotide sequence: TGTGCCAGCAGTTTGGTGAGCAATCAGCCCCAGCATTTT. As protein: CASSLVSNQPQHF.

This clone was detected only once. The chain combines TRBV7-9 with TRBJ1-1, with D unclear. Per germline, CDR1 SEHNR and CDR2 FQNEAQ (reference sequence). Deletions cut 3 bases from V and 1 base from J, with 3 bases between. The CDR3 runs 12 residues. CDR3 sequence (DNA): TGTGCCAGCAGCTTGTGGAACACTGAAGCTTTCTTT. Translated, it gives CASSLWNTEAFF.

The rearrangement links TRBV6-6 to TRBJ1-5, with D unclear. The length of the CDR3 is 14 residues. Germline V gene lookup returns CDR1 MNHNY and CDR2 SVGAGI (reference sequence). Trimming took 6 bases from V and 1 from J, leaving 10 bases between them. CDR3 protein: CASSPSDSNQPQHF. CDR3 coding DNA: TGTGCCAGCAGCCCGTCGGACAGCAATCAGCCCCAGCATTTT.

This clone was seen a handful of times. The chain combines TRBV7-8 with TRBJ1-1; 8 bases align to TRBD1. This CDR3 spans 15 amino acids. CDR1 SGHVS and CDR2 FQNEAQ come from the germline V gene. Losses at the gene ends were 5 bases for V and 4 bases for J; bases not matched to a gene: 9. Here the CDR3 reads CASSPRQGPSTEAFF. CDR3 DNA sequence: TGTGCCAGCAGCCCAAGACAGGGGCCGTCCACTGAAGCTTTCTTT.

This clone was recorded a few times. The gene calls are TRBV7-8 and TRBJ1-5; 9 bases align to TRBD1. The J segment lost 0 bases and the V segment lost 6 bases, leaving 9 bases of the junction unmatched. This CDR3 has 17 residues. Germline loops: CDR1 SGHVS, CDR2 FQNEAQ. CDR3 loop: CASSTGTGMYSNQPQHF. CDR3 coding DNA: TGTGCCAGCAGTACCGGGACAGGGATGTATAGCAATCAGCCCCAGCATTTT.

The rearrangement links TRBV5-1 to TRBJ2-1; D might be TRBD2 (5 bases). This CDR3 comprises 11 residues. Germline CDR1 SGHRS, CDR2 YFSETQ. Trimming cost V 2 bases and J 10 bases, with 7 bases left between them. CDR3 in DNA: TGCGCCAGCAGCTTTCGGGGAGAGCAGTTCTTC. Translation gives CASSFRGEQFF.

The rearrangement links TRBV19 to TRBJ1-2; no clear D. Germline values: CDR1 LNHDA, CDR2 SQIVND (reference sequence). V was shortened by 5 bases and J by 8 bases, with 12 bases between the two germline ends. The CDR3 totals 12 residues. Here the CDR3 DNA reads TGTGCCAGTAGTGCGCAATTCAAAGGCTACACCTTC. Protein: CASSAQFKGYTF.

This sequence joins TRBV4-2 and TRBJ2-1, with a possible D match to TRBD1 (6 bases). The CDR3 loop spans 15 amino acids. The germline V gene encodes CDR1 LGHNA and CDR2 YNFKEQ. With 1 base removed from V and 6 bases from J, the gap between germline ends came to 13 bases. The DNA for the CDR3 is TGTGCCAGCAGCCAAGGGACAGCTGAGGGCAATGAGCAGTTCTTC. Its protein product is CASSQGTAEGNEQFF.

The chain uses TRBV5-4 and TRBJ1-2; 11 nucleotides line up with TRBD1. V shed 4 bases and J 5 bases; nucleotides not matched to a gene: 7. Germline-derived CDR1 and CDR2 are SGHNT and YYREEE (reference sequence). CDR3 size: 15 residues. CDR3 sequence: CASSKRTGGAYGYTF. The DNA for the CDR3 is TGTGCCAGCAGCAAACGGACAGGGGGCGCGTATGGCTACACCTTC.

V usage is TRBV4-3 and J usage is TRBJ2-3, with 16 nucleotides matching TRBD2. CDR3 length: 21 residues. Per germline, CDR1 LGHNA and CDR2 YSLEER. The V and J ends lost 4 bases and 0 bases, in that order; junction bases with no gene match: 13. This chain's CDR3 is CASSPEQGTSGRVGSTDTQYF. DNA for the CDR3: TGCGCCAGCAGCCCCGAACAGGGGACTAGCGGGAGGGTGGGAAGCACAGATACGCAGTATTTT.

The chain combines TRBV5-6 with TRBJ2-2; no clear D gene. V was cut by 0 bases and J by 0 bases, with 9 bases left in between. Germline V lookup: CDR1 SGHDT, CDR2 YYEEEE. The CDR3 runs 16 residues. CDR3 residues: CASSLEVTPNTGELFF. Here the CDR3 DNA reads TGTGCCAGCAGCTTGGAGGTGACTCCGAACACCGGGGAGCTGTTTTTT.